This entry is about one TCR beta chain. What it binds is unknown. This entry comes from a study of cytomegalovirus exposure and HLA in healthy donors. Whole-study results and caveats: Reportedly, a later analysis found an Asian-associated ancestry cluster had fewer N-insertions than the roughly 700-donor mean. Previously analyzed data showed that most TCR beta V segments were productive at a frequency of about 90% or about 30%. Common viral pathogens seemed, in a later analysis, to connect with several of the most significant clusters.

This CDR3 is built from 15 residues. Germline CDR1 and CDR2: SGDLS and YYNGEE. The ends were cut back, 3 bases at V and 4 bases at J, with 17 bases in the middle. It was with 60 Vbeta and 13 Jbeta primers that the PCR ran. Data came from immunoSEQ multiplex PCR; TCRdb stores just in-frame clones and leaves some out. There are over 80,000 clones in the sample; about four fifths occur only once, and around an eighth lies in the top ten. The sequence was obtained from an older woman in good health and CMV-seropositive. This chain links TRBV9 with TRBJ2-7; D not resolved. Sequences were obtained from PBMCs. For the CDR3, the DNA is TGTGCCAGCAGCGCTCGGCGGTCGAAGGCATACGAGCAGTACTTC. Translation: CASSARRSKAYEQYF.